The 23 T cell receptor beta chains in this list originate from one sample, sequenced in a study of blood T cell repertoires in COVID-19. Repertoires were generated with immunoSEQ multiplex PCR, while TCRdb's copy carries only in-frame clones and drops some. The table lists several thousand clones, about nine tenths of them singletons. Specimen: peripheral blood. The receptors derive from a human donor in a cohort sampled during active COVID-19.

The chain couples TRBV3-1 (or the pseudogene TRBV3-2) to TRBJ1-1; maybe TRBD1 (5 bases). V gave up 3 bases and J gave up 4 bases, with 15 bases separating them. Germline V lookup: CDR1 LGHDT, CDR2 YNNKEL (reference sequence). The CDR3 covers 15 residues. CDR3 DNA: TGTGCCAGCAGCCAGCTGGGGCGGCAGGGCACTGAAGCTTTCTTT. Its translation: CASSQLGRQGTEAFF.

The J gene is TRBJ2-7, the V gene TRBV19; D is possibly TRBD1 (6 bases). Germline loops: CDR1 LNHDA, CDR2 SQIVND (reference sequence). This CDR3 comprises 15 residues. V shed 6 bases and J shed 5 bases, with 20 bases lying between them. The CDR3 sequence is CASSSSPRGIHEQYF. The DNA for the CDR3 is TGTGCCAGTAGCTCCTCCCCCAGGGGTATACACGAGCAGTACTTC.

J is TRBJ2-7 and V is TRBV21-1; TRBD1 reflects the table's D call only, with no check against the DNA. TRBV21-1 is marked as a pseudogene. The CDR3 loop spans 14 amino acids. The CDR3 nucleotides are TGTGCCAGCAGTCATTCCGGGACAGGCTACGAGCAGTACTTC. Residues: CASSHSGTGYEQYF.

The rearrangement joins TRBV10-3 to TRBJ2-3; 12 bases are a match to TRBD2. This CDR3 spans 16 amino acids. Germline V gene sequence: CDR1 ENHRY, CDR2 SYGVKD. V trimming: 10 bases; J trimming: 3 bases; junction bases outside the gene matches: 11. CDR3 amino acids: CATQGLAGRKTDTQYF. The CDR3 bases are TGTGCCACCCAGGGACTAGCGGGTCGTAAAACAGATACGCAGTATTTT.

The chain uses TRBV5-1 and TRBJ2-7; 9 nucleotides match TRBD1. The germline V gene encodes CDR1 SGHRS and CDR2 YFSETQ. This CDR3 spans 15 amino acids. The J segment lost 5 bases and the V segment lost 5 bases, leaving 11 bases of the junction unmatched. The CDR3 spells CASRSTPGQGHEQYF. CDR3 nucleotides: TGCGCCAGCAGATCCACCCCGGGACAGGGCCACGAGCAGTACTTC.

V is TRBV9 and J is TRBJ1-1; D is uncertain. The CDR3 is 13 residues long. Trimming pared 0 bases from V and 0 bases from J, leaving 3 bases between. Germline V gene lookup returns CDR1 SGDLS and CDR2 YYNGEE. The CDR3 DNA sequence: TGTGCCAGCAGCGTAGCCATGAACACTGAAGCTTTCTTT. Translated: CASSVAMNTEAFF.

The gene calls are TRBV9 and TRBJ2-3, with 8 nucleotides matching TRBD2. The CDR3 is 16 amino acids. V lost 3 bases to trimming and J lost 2 bases; unmatched junction nucleotides: 8. CDR1 and CDR2 (germline): SGDLS, YYNGEE. CDR3 sequence (DNA): TGTGCCAGCAGCGAAGTGGCGGGGGGACTCACAGATACGCAGTATTTT. Residues: CASSEVAGGLTDTQYF.

V and J are TRBV27 and TRBJ2-2; D gene uncertain. The V and J ends lost 5 bases and 6 bases respectively, with 7 bases between them. The CDR3 consists of 12 residues. In germline, CDR1 is MNHEY, CDR2 SMNVEV (reference sequence). The CDR3, as DNA: TGTGCCAGCAGTACCGACTCCGGGGAGCTGTTTTTT. Its protein product is CASSTDSGELFF.

The chain couples TRBV6-5 to TRBJ2-7; 7 bases fit TRBD1. Germline values: CDR1 MNHEY, CDR2 SVGAGI. This CDR3 is built from 13 residues. Trimming removed 7 bases from V and 4 bases from J; junction bases left unmatched: 7. The CDR3 protein is CASIGTDTYEQYF. The CDR3 DNA follows: TGTGCCAGCATCGGGACAGATACATACGAGCAGTACTTC.

The sample holds one count of this clone. The genes are TRBV19 and TRBJ1-1; a weak D match, TRBD1 (5 bases). The CDR3 is 14 residues long. The V and J ends lost 3 bases and 10 bases respectively, with 18 bases between them. Germline V gene lookup returns CDR1 LNHDA and CDR2 SQIVND (reference sequence). The CDR3 DNA sequence: TGTGCCAGTAGTATGAGCGGGACCGGTCCGGGAGCTTTCTTT. Protein: CASSMSGTGPGAFF. The whole variable domain, filled in from reference TRBV19 and TRBJ1-1, reads DGGITQSPKYLFRKEGQNVTLSCEQNLNHDAMYWYRQDPGQGLRLIYYSQIVNDFQKGDIAEGYSVSREKKESFPLTVTSAQKNPTAFYLCASSMSGTGPGAFFGQGTRLTVV.

This clone has only one observation. Written as DNA, the CDR3 is TGTGCCAGCAGCTCATATACCGGGACAGGGGAAGGAGGCTACACCTTC. It encodes CASSSYTGTGEGGYTF. V usage is TRBV5-4 and J usage is TRBJ1-2, with TRBD1 identical over 10 bases. Germline CDR1 reads SGHNT; CDR2 reads YYREEE (reference sequence). There are 16 residues in the CDR3. J lost 8 bases, V lost 3 bases, and 13 bases had no gene match.

V gene TRBV7-9 combines with J gene TRBJ1-2; no clear D. V lost 1 base and J 8 bases, leaving 11 bases between the germline ends. This CDR3 spans 13 amino acids. Germline V lookup: CDR1 SEHNR, CDR2 FQNEAQ (reference sequence). DNA of the CDR3: TGTGCCAGCAGCTTAGAGGGCCCGGGAGGCTACACCTTC. It encodes CASSLEGPGGYTF.

This clone was seen a single time. V is TRBV5-1 and J is TRBJ1-1; 8 bases agree with TRBD1. With V trimmed by 4 bases and J by 8 bases, 13 bases remained unmatched. This CDR3 has 15 residues. The germline gives CDR1 SGHRS, CDR2 YFSETQ. The CDR3 bases are TGCGCCAGCAGCGCACTGGACAGGGTTGGTCCAGAAGCTTTCTTT. It translates to CASSALDRVGPEAFF. The variable domain in full, with the rest retrieved from reference TRBV5-1 and TRBJ1-1, is KAGVTQTPRYLIKTRGQQVTLSCSPISGHRSVSWYQQTPGQGLQFLFEYFSETQRNKGNFPGRFSGRQFSNSRSEMNVSTLELGDSALYLCASSALDRVGPEAFFGQGTRLTVV.

The rearrangement uses TRBV19 and TRBJ1-5; D might be TRBD1 (6 bases). This CDR3 is built from 16 residues. Germline V CDR1 and CDR2: LNHDA, SQIVND (reference sequence). V was pared by 3 bases and J by 6 bases, with 18 bases between. The CDR3 bases are TGTGCCAGTAGTATCCGACAGGAGGCAGGTATTCAGCCCCAGCATTTT. Its protein product is CASSIRQEAGIQPQHF.

The chain recombines TRBV6-6 with TRBJ2-7; weak D call: TRBD2 (6 bases). This CDR3 comprises 14 residues. Germline V gives CDR1 MNHNY, CDR2 SVGAGI (reference sequence). The V and J ends lost 1 base and 3 bases respectively, with 10 bases between them. The CDR3 sequence is CASSYFQGGYEQYF. The CDR3 DNA sequence: TGTGCCAGCAGTTACTTCCAGGGAGGCTACGAGCAGTACTTC.

This chain links TRBV5-6 with TRBJ1-2; TRBD1 matches at 7 bases. Germline CDR1 reads SGHDT; CDR2 reads YYEEEE. The CDR3 has 15 residues. V was clipped by 1 base and J by 1 base; unmatched bases: 4. Written as DNA, the CDR3 is TGTGCCAGCAGCTTGAGACAGGGTAGTAACTATGGCTACACCTTC. Translating gives CASSLRQGSNYGYTF.

The V call is TRBV10-3, the J call TRBJ2-2; TRBD1 agrees at 10 bases. There are 14 residues in the CDR3. After removal of 6 bases from V and 7 bases from J, the junction contained 5 bases not matched to a gene. Germline CDR1 ENHRY, CDR2 SYGVKD. CDR3 region: CAIRRTGGGGELFF. The CDR3 DNA is TGTGCCATCAGACGGACAGGGGGAGGCGGGGAGCTGTTTTTT.

CDR3 coding DNA: TGTGCCAGCAGTCCCGACAGGGGCGACCCCGAGACCCAGTACTTC. This translates into CASSPDRGDPETQYF. The chain couples TRBV7-3 to TRBJ2-5; the match to TRBD1 covers 8 bases. Germline CDR1 and CDR2: SGHTA and FQGTGA. This CDR3 has 15 residues. After removal of 6 bases from V and 5 bases from J, the junction contained 11 bases not matched to a gene.

This chain connects TRBV19 to TRBJ2-5; 10 bases map to TRBD1. The CDR3 sequence is 15 residues long. After removal of 4 bases from V and 5 bases from J, the junction contained 7 bases not matched to a gene. Looked up from germline, CDR1 is LNHDA and CDR2 is SQIVND (reference sequence). CDR3 bases: TGTGCCAGTAGTAACGCCGGGACAGGGGTTGAGACCCAGTACTTC. Its translation: CASSNAGTGVETQYF.

The chain uses TRBV5-1 and TRBJ1-1; possible D gene TRBD1, 5 bases. In germline, CDR1 is SGHRS, CDR2 YFSETQ. The CDR3 extends over 13 amino acids. The V and J ends lost 0 bases and 10 bases respectively, with 13 bases between them. The CDR3 coding sequence is TGCGCCAGCAGCTTGGAGACAGCCCCCCGAGCTTTCTTT. This sequence encodes CASSLETAPRAFF.

The chain uses TRBV7-2 and TRBJ2-7; 11 bases match TRBD2. This CDR3 has 15 amino acids. J gave up 5 bases and V 4 bases, and 7 bases lay outside the gene matches. Germline-derived CDR1 and CDR2 are SGHTA and FQGNSA. This chain's CDR3 is CASSSLAGGDDEQYF. The CDR3 DNA reads as TGTGCCAGCAGCTCCTTAGCGGGGGGGGACGACGAGCAGTACTTC.

The V call is TRBV11-2, the J call TRBJ1-1; 7 bases line up with TRBD1. The CDR3 consists of 13 residues. Trimming took 5 bases from V and 2 from J; bases not matched to a gene: 2. Per germline, CDR1 SGHAT and CDR2 FQNNGV. In nucleotides, the CDR3 is TGTGCCAGCAGCGGGGACAGAAACACTGAAGCTTTCTTT. It specifies CASSGDRNTEAFF.

This clone was detected once. This chain uses TRBV11-2 with TRBJ1-2; tentative D call: TRBD1 (5 bases). Trimming removed 1 base at V and 5 bases at J, with 14 bases between. The CDR3 spans 15 residues. The germline gives CDR1 SGHAT, CDR2 FQNNGV. CDR3 DNA sequence: TGTGCCAGCAGCTTAGGGGCCAGGACAACTTATGGCTACACCTTC. The encoded protein is CASSLGARTTYGYTF.